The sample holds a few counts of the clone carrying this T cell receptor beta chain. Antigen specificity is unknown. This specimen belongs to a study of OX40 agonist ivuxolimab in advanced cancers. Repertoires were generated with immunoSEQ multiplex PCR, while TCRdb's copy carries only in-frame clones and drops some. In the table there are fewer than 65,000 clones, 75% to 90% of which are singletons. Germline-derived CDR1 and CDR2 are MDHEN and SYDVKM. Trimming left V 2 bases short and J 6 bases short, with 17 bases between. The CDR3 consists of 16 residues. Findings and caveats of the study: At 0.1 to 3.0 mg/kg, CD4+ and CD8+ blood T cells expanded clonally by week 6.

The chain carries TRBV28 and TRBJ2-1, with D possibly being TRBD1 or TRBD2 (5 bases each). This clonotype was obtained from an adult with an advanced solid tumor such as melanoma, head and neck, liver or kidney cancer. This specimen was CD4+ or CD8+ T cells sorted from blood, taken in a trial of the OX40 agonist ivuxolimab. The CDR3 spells CASSLIGAMGVNEQFF. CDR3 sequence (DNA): TGTGCCAGCAGTTTAATTGGCGCCATGGGGGTCAATGAGCAGTTCTTC. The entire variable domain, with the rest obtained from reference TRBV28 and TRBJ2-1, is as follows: DVKVTQSSRYLVKRTGEKVFLECVQDMDHENMFWYRQDPGLGLRLIYFSYDVKMKEKGDIPEGYSVSREKKERFSLILESASTNQTSMYLCASSLIGAMGVNEQFFGPGTRLTVL.